Sequencing of this TCR beta chain was carried out in a study of chemoradiotherapy in HPV16-positive cancers (dated by TCRdb to 2021 to 2024). About the study as a whole: Using functional T-cell assays on cells from a couple of HPV16-positive patients, the researchers defined candidate HPV-specific T-cell clones and common TCR motifs. Whether T-cell immunity against the HPV oncoproteins E6 and E7 changes during chemoradiotherapy and whether survival is affected by this immunity were examined in the study. The candidate HPV-specific TCRs and motifs were subsequently tracked in TCR repertoires obtained from 65 to 95 patients with HPV-related cancers. The research as a whole found: In HPV16-positive patients, expansion of HPV-responsive T cells during chemoradiotherapy was found to be associated with improved recurrence-free survival. The functional definition of HPV-specific T cells came from only a couple of HPV16-positive patients, and the survival association was reported for HPV16-positive patients. Expansion of candidate HPV-specific clones and E7-related TCR motifs was observed in the tumor microenvironment during treatment, whereas no such expansion was observed for non-HPV-specific T cells.

Repertoires were sampled repeatedly over the course of chemoradiotherapy, so clonal expansion could be followed in the tumor microenvironment. Cut back by 3 bases and 1 base, the V and J ends lie 19 bases apart. Inclusive of the bounding cysteine and phenylalanine, the CDR3 is 17 residues long. Only the CDR3 DNA is retained, 51 bases long and in frame from the first base. Via the germline V gene (reference sequence), CDR1 is SGHNT and CDR2 YYREEE. Libraries were made using the immunoSEQ multiplex PCR assay. Not all clones reach the TCRdb copy of this immuneACCESS table, which keeps in-frame sequences only. Checked studies attribute under half of the gap to unresolved V genes and leave the rest unexplained. The sample table lists more than 9,500 clones, roughly four fifths of them with a count of one. 0.9% to 0.95% of the sample is held by the ten biggest clonotypes. Comment on this clone: Its binding antigen is unknown. No clone much larger than this one lies a single base away; base qualities are absent.

The V gene is TRBV5-4 and the J gene is TRBJ1-1; the D region possibly corresponds to TRBD1 (6 bases align). Sampling was done from a patient who underwent chemoradiotherapy. This clonotype originated in a human donor with HPV-associated anogenital cancer. The CDR3 region: CASSSRRGRGANTEAFF. The DNA reads as follows: TGTGCCAGCAGCTCCCGGCGGGGGAGGGGGGCGAACACTGAAGCTTTCTTT.